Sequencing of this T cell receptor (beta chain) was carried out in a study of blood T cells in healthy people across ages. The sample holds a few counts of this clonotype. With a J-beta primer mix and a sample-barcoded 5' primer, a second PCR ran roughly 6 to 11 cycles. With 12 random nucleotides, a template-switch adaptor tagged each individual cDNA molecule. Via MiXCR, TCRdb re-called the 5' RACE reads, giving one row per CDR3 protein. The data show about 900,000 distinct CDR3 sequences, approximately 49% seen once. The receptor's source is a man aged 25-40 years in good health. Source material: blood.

This CDR3 is CASIEGESNQPQHF. CDR3 DNA: TGTGCCAGCATCGAAGGGGAGAGCAATCAGCCCCAGCATTTT. This chain joins TRBV2 and TRBJ1-5; possible D gene TRBD1, 5 bases. This CDR3 is 14 amino acids long. The V end was cut by 7 bases, the J end by 1 base, with 11 bases between. The germline CDR1 and CDR2 sequences are SNHLY and FYNNEI. Full variable domain (missing parts from reference TRBV2 and TRBJ1-5): EPEVTQTPSHQVTQMGQEVILRCVPISNHLYFYWYRQILGQKVEFLVSFYNNEISEKSEIFDDQFSVERPDGSNFTLKIRSTKLEDSAMYFCASIEGESNQPQHFGDGTRLSIL.